This T cell receptor (beta chain) was sequenced for a study of spatial heterogeneity in lung cancer. Study details: Tumor regions showed TCR transcript counts that correlated strongly with a T cell module score from matched bulk RNA-seq. Study-level points and caveats: There was tracking of ubiquitous and regional nonsynonymous mutations by the respective counts of ubiquitous and regional expanded TCRs. Mutation tallies in tumors tracked expanded intratumoral alpha and beta TCR counts.

The CDR3 consists of 17 residues. Trimming shortened V by 1 base and J by 4 bases, and 19 bases separated the two germline ends. Germline CDR1 reads SGHTA; CDR2 reads FQGNSA. Many counts were recorded for this clonotype. Its antigen is undetermined. MiXCR was run by TCRdb on the 5' RACE reads, yielding one entry per CDR3 protein. The sample includes 13,000 or so distinct CDR3 sequences, 5.1% of them seen just once. The time point is: sample taken at primary tumor resection. Tumor, nontumor lung or frozen PBMC supplied whole RNA that was sequenced unsorted. This clonotype was sampled from a male donor with early-stage non-small cell lung cancer. The sequencing here drew on lung tumor tissue, taken at surgery. This rearrangement joins TRBV7-2 to TRBJ1-2, with D perhaps matching TRBD1 (5 bases). CDR3 bases: TGTGCCAGCAGCTTAGGGTCTGGGGCCTTATGGCCCTATGGCTACACCTTC. Encoded protein: CASSLGSGALWPYGYTF.